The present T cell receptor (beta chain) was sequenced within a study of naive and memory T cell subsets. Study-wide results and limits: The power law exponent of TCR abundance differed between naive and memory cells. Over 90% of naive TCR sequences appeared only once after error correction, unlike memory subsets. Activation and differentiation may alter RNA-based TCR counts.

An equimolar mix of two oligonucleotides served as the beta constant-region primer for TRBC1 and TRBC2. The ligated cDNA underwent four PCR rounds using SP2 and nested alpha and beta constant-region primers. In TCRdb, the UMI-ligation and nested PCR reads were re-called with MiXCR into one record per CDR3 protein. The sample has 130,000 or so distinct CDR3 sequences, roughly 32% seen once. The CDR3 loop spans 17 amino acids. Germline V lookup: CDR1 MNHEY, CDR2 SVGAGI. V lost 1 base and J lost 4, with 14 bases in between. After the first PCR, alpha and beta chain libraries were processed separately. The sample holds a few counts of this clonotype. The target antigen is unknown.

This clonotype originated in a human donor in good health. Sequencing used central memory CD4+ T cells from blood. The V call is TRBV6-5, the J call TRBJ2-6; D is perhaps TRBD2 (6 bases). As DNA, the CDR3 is TGTGCCAGCAGTTACTATCTCGCGGGGTCGGGGGCCAACGTCCTGACTTTC. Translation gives CASSYYLAGSGANVLTF.